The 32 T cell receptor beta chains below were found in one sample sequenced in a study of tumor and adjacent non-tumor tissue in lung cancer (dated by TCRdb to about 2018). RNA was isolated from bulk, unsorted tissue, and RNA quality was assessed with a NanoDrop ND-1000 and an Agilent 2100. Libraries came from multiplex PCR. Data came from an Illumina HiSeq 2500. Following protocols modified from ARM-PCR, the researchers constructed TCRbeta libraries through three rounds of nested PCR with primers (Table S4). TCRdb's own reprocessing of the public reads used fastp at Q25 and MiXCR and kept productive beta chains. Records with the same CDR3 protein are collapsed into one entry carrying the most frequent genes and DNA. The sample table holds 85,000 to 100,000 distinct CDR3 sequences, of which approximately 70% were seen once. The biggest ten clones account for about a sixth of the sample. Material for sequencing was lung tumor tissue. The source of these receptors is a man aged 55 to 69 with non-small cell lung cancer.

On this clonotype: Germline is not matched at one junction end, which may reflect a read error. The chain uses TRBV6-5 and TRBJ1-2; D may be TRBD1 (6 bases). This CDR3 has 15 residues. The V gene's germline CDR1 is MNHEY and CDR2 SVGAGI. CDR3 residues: CASSATGMGAYAYTF. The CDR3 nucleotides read TGTGCCAGCAGTGCTACAGGGATGGGCGCTTATGCCTACACCTTC.

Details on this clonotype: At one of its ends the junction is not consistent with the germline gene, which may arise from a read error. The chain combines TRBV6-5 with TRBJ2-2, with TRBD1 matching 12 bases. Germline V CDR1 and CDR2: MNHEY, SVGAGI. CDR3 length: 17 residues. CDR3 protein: CASSNGTGGPNTGDLFF. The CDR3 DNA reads TGTGCCAGCAGTAACGGGACAGGGGGCCCGAACACCGGGGACCTGTTTTTT.

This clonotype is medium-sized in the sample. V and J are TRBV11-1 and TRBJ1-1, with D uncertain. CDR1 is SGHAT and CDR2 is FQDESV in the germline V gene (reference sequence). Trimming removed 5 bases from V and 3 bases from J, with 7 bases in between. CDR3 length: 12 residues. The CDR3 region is CASSPFDTEAFF. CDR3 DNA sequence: TGTGCCAGCAGCCCATTTGACACTGAAGCTTTCTTT.

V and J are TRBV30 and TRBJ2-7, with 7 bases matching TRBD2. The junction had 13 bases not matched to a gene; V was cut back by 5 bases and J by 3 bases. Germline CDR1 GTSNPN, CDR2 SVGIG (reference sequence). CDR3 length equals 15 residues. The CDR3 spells CAWCEGLVVNYEQYF. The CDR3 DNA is TGTGCCTGGTGCGAAGGACTAGTGGTAAACTACGAGCAGTACTTC.

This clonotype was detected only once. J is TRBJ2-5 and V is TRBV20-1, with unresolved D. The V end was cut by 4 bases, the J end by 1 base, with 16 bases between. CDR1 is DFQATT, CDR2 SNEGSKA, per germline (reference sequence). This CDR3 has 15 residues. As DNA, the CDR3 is TGCAGTGCTAATTTATTTGTGTGGTTCCAAGAGACCCAGTACTTC. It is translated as CSANLFVWFQETQYF.

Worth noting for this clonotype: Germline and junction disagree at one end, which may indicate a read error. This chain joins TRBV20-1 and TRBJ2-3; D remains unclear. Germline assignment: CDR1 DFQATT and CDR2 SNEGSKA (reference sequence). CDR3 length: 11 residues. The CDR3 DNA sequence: TGCAGTGCGCAGTACCTGAACACGCGGTATTTT. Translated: CSAQYLNTRYF.

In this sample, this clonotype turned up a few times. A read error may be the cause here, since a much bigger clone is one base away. The CDR3 reads CVSSFLGTSEAFF. DNA of the CDR3: TGTGTCAGCAGTTTCCTAGGGACGTCGGAAGCTTTCTTT. The chain carries TRBV6-5 and TRBJ1-1; maybe TRBD1 (5 bases). There are 13 residues in the CDR3. The V gene's germline CDR1 is MNHEY and CDR2 SVGAGI.

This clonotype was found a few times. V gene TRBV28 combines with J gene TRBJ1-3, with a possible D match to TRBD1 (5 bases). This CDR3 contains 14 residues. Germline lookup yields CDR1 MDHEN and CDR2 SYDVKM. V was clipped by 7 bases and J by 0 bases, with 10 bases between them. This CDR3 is CASITGSSGNTIYF. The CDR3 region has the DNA TGTGCCAGCATTACAGGAAGCTCTGGAAACACCATATATTTT.

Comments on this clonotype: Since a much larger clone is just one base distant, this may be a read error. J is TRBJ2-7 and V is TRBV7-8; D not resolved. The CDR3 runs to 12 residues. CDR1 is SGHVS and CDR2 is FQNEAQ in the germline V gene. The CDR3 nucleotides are TGTGTCAGCAGCCGAACAGACTACGAGCAGTACTTC. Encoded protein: CVSSRTDYEQYF.

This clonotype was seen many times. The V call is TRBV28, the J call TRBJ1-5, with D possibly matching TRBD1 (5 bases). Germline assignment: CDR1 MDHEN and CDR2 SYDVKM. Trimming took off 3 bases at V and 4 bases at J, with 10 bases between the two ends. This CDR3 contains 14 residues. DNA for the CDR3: TGTGCCAGCAGTTTTGGGGCAGGGAATCAGCCCCAGCATTTT. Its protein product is CASSFGAGNQPQHF.

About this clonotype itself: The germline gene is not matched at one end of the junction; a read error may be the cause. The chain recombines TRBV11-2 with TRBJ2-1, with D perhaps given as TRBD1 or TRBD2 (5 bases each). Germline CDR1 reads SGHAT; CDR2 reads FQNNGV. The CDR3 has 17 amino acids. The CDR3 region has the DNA TGTGTCAGCAGCATAGTGGGGGTACTGCCTTACCGAGGGGAGCAGTTCTTC. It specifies CVSSIVGVLPYRGEQFF.

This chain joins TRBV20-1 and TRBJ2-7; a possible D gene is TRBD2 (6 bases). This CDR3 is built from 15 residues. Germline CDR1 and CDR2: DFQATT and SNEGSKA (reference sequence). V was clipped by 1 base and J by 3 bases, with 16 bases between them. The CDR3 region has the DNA TGCAGTGCTAGAGTAAAAGAGGGACTGTTCTACGAGCAGTACTTC. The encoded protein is CSARVKEGLFYEQYF.

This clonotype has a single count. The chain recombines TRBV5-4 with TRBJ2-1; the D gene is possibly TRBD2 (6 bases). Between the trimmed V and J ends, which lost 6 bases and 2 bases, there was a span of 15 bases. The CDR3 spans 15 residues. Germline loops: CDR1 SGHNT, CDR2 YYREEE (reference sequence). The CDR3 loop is CASTGWGVAYNEQFF. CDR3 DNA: TGTGCCAGCACGGGGTGGGGGGTGGCCTACAATGAGCAGTTCTTC.

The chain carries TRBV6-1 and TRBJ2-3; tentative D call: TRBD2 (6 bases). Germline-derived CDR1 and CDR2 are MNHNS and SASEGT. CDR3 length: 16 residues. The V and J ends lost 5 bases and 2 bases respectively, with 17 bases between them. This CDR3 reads CASSTETSRNTDTQYF. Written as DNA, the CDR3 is TGTGCCAGCAGTACTGAGACTAGTCGGAACACAGATACGCAGTATTTT.

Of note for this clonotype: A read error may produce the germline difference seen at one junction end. CDR3 sequence: CASSQQGGEPESQYF. The CDR3 DNA follows: TGTGCCAGCAGCCAACAGGGGGGGGAGCCGGAGAGCCAGTACTTC. The rearrangement joins TRBV4-2 to TRBJ2-5; the D call may be TRBD1 or TRBD2 (7 bases each). The CDR3 length is 15 residues. CDR1 is LGHNA, CDR2 YNFKEQ, per germline.

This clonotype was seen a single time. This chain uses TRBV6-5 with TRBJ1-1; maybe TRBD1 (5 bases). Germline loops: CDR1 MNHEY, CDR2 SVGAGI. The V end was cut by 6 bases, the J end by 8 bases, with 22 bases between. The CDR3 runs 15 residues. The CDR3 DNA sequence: TGTGCCAGCAGGTCTTTACAGGTGGCTTCCACCGAAGCTTTCTTT. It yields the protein CASRSLQVASTEAFF.

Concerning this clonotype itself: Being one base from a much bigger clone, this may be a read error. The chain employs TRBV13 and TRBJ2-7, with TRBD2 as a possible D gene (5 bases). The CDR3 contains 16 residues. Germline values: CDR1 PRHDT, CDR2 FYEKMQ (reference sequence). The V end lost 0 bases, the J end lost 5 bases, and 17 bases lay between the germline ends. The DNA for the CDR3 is TGTGCCAGCAGCTTAGGCCTCGGGCGGGTAAAGAACGAGCAGTACTTC. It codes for CASSLGLGRVKNEQYF.

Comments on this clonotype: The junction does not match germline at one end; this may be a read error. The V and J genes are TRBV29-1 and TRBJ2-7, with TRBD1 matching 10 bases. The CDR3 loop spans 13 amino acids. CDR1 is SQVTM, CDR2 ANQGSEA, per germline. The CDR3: CSTPGQGSNEQYF. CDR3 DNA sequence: TGTAGCACCCCGGGACAGGGGAGCAACGAGCAGTACTTC.

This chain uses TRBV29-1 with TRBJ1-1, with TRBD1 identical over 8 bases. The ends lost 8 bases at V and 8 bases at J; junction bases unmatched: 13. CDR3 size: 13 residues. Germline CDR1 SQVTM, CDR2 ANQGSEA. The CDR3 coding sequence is TGCAGCTTGGCCGTGACAGGGGCCTTAGAAGCTTTCTTT. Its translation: CSLAVTGALEAFF.

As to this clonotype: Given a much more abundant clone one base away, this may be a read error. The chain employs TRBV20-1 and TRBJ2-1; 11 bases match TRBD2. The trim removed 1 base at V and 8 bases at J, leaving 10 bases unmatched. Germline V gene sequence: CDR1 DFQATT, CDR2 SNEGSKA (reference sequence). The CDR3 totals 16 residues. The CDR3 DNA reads TGCAGTGCTAGAGCCCTGTCTAGCGGGAGGCGACATGAGCAGTTCTTC. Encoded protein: CSARALSSGRRHEQFF.

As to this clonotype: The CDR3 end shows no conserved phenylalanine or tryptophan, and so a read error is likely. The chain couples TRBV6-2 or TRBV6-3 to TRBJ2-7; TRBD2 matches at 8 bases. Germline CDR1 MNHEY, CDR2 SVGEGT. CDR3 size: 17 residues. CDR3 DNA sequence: TGTGTCAGCAGTTACGGTTATGCGAGCGGGAGACCCTACGGGCAGTACATC. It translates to CVSSYGYASGRPYGQYI.

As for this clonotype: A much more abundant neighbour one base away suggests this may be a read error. Here the CDR3 DNA reads TGTGCCAGCAGCCCCCGGTGGACAGGCTCCTACGAGCAGTACTTC. This encodes CASSPRWTGSYEQYF. This chain uses TRBV28 with TRBJ2-7, with 7 bases aligning to TRBD1. The V gene end was trimmed by 6 bases and the J gene end by 0 bases; junction bases not matched to a gene: 8. The germline gives CDR1 MDHEN, CDR2 SYDVKM. There are 15 residues in the CDR3.

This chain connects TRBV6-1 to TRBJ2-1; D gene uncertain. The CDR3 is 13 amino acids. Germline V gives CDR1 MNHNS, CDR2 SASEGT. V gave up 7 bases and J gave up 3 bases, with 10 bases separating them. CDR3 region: CASTALCYNEQFF. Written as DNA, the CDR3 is TGTGCCAGCACAGCCCTCTGCTACAATGAGCAGTTCTTC.

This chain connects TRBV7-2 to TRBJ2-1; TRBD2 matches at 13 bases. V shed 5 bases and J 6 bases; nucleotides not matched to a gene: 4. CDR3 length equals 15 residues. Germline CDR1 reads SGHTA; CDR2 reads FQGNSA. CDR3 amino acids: CASSPGTSGINEQFF. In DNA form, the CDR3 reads TGTGCCAGCAGCCCCGGGACTAGCGGGATCAATGAGCAGTTCTTC.

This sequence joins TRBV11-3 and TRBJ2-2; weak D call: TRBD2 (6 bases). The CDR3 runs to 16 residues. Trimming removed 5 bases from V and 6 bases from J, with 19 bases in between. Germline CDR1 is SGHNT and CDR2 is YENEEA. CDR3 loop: CASSGRAVAEAGELFF. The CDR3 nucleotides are TGTGCCAGCAGCGGCCGGGCGGTAGCGGAGGCCGGGGAGCTGTTTTTT. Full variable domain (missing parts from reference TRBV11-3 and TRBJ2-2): EAGVVQSPRYKIIEKKQPVAFWCNPISGHNTLYWYLQNLGQGPELLIRYENEEAVDDSQLPKDRFSAERLKGVDSTLKIQPAELGDSAVYLCASSGRAVAEAGELFFGEGSRLTVL.

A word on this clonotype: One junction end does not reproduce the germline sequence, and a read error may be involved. This CDR3 is CANSLDRGRAYGYIF. CDR3 sequence (DNA): TGTGCCAACAGTTTGGACAGGGGGCGCGCCTATGGCTACATCTTC. V usage is TRBV6-1 and J usage is TRBJ1-2, with 11 bases fitting TRBD1. CDR1 is MNHNS, CDR2 SASEGT, per germline. There are 15 residues in the CDR3.

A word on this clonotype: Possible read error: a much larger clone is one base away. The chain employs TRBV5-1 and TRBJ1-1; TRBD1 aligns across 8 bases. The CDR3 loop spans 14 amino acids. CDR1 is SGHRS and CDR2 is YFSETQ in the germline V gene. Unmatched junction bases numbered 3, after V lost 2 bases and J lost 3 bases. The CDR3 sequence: CASSLQTGDTEAFF. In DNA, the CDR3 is TGCGCCAGCAGCTTACAGACAGGGGACACTGAAGCTTTCTTT.

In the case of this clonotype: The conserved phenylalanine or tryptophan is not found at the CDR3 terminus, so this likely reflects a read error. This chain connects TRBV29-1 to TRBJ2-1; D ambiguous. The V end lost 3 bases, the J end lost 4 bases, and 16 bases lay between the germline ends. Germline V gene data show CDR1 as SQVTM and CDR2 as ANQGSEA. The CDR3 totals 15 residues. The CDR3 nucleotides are TGCAGCGTTGAGGGTAGTCACAAGTCATACAATGAGCAGTTCTCC. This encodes CSVEGSHKSYNEQFS.

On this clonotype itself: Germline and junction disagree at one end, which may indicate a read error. CDR3 region: CASNTWSFTEAFF. Written as DNA, the CDR3 is TGTGCAAGCAACACCTGGTCGTTCACTGAAGCTTTCTTT. The V and J genes are TRBV6-2 or TRBV6-3 and TRBJ1-1, with D uncertain. Germline V CDR1 and CDR2: MNHEY, SVGEGT. CDR3 length: 13 residues.

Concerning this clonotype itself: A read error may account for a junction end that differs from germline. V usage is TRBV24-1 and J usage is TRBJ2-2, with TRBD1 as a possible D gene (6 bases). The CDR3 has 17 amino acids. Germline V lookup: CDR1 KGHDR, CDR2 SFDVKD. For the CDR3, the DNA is TGTGCCTCCAGTGAGACCGTGGACAGACGGAACACCGGGGAGCTGTTTTTT. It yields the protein CASSETVDRRNTGELFF.

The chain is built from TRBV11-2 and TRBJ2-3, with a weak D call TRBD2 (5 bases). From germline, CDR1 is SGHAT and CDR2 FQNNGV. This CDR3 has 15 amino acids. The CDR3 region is CTTSLPELDTDTQYF. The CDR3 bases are TGTACCACCAGCTTACCGGAACTAGACACAGATACGCAGTATTTT.

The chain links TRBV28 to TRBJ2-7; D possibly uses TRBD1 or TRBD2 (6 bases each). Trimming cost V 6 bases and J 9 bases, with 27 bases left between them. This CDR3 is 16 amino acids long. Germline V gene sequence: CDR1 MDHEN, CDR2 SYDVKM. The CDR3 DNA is TGTGCCAGCAGCGACTACCTCCCGGGGGACACCCACGTGCAGTACTTC. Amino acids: CASSDYLPGDTHVQYF.